The sequence of this T cell receptor (beta chain) was determined in a study of blood T cell repertoires in COVID-19. Study-wide background: Sites across the United States, Italy and Spain contributed samples from acute and convalescent COVID-19.

The germline gives CDR1 SGHTA, CDR2 FQGNSA. The ends were cut back, 2 bases at V and 10 bases at J, with 12 bases in the middle. CDR3 size: 13 residues. As originally analysed: Amplification of reference gene primers provided the estimated nucleated cell counts. Repertoires were generated with immunoSEQ multiplex PCR, while TCRdb's copy carries only in-frame clones and drops some. That table gives V, J and clone size, and the DNA gave D and trimming. The repertoire holds some 50,000 clones, with around 82% as singletons. Source material: peripheral blood. This sequence was found in a man in his forties with acute or convalescent COVID-19. This chain uses TRBV7-2 with TRBJ2-1; possibly TRBD2 for D (5 bases). The chain's CDR3 is CASSLKGSVEQFF. The DNA of the CDR3 is TGTGCCAGCAGCTTAAAGGGTAGCGTGGAGCAGTTCTTC. Full variable domain (missing parts from reference TRBV7-2 and TRBJ2-1): GAGVSQSPSNKVTEKGKDVELRCDPISGHTALYWYRQSLGQGLEFLIYFQGNSAPDKSGLPSDRFSAERTGGSVSTLTIQRTQQEDSAVYLCASSLKGSVEQFFGPGTRLTVL.